This T cell receptor (beta chain) comes out of a study of control samples from healthy donors and cancer patients. The assay was immunoSEQ multiplex PCR, and TCRdb's table has in-frame clones only and misses some. The table includes approximately 50,000 clones, 85% to 95% detected once. Germline CDR1 reads LGHDT; CDR2 reads YNNKEL (reference sequence). The CDR3 length is 17 residues. Trimming removed 0 bases at V and 0 bases at J, with 9 bases between. The receptor was isolated from a man aged 25 to 40 in good health. Sequencing input: blood. The V and J genes are TRBV3-1 (or the pseudogene TRBV3-2) and TRBJ1-6; D is unresolved. The CDR3 is CASSQEFRPSYNSPLHF. The CDR3 nucleotides are TGTGCCAGCAGCCAAGAATTTAGGCCCTCCTATAATTCACCCCTCCACTTT.